This T cell receptor beta chain stems from a study of human T cells and chemical hapten exposure. Study-level background: Slight differences in pooled library volume were the main source of varying TCR yields across samples.

Individual cDNA molecules (in the library) carried attached unique molecular identifiers. As processed by the authors: Across samples, TCR counts had a median of roughly 98,000 and ranged from roughly 20,000 to 690,600. MiXCR, applied by TCRdb to the reads, yields one record per CDR3 protein. None of the V and J calls come from the authors' own analysis; TCRdb made them. The sample records more than 100,000 distinct CDR3 sequences, 6.5% to 10% being singletons. This CDR3 has 13 amino acids. The V and J ends lost 5 bases and 7 bases respectively, with 12 bases between them. Per germline, CDR1 MNHEY and CDR2 SMNVEV (reference sequence). General study points: No shift was seen in TCRs above 1 in 1000 frequency with DPC sensitization.

The starting material, unfractionated whole blood, was used for total RNA extraction. This clonotype was seen repeatedly, ten times or more. The antigen is undetermined. The chain joins TRBV27 to TRBJ1-5; D not certain. This TCR was recovered from a human donor in good health. Some clones in this sample may be carry-over from other donors' samples. Specimen: whole blood. CDR3 loop: CASSLGQGQPQHF. The DNA of the CDR3 is TGTGCCAGCAGTCTAGGCCAAGGGCAGCCCCAGCATTTT.